The 6 T cell receptor beta chains reported below all come from one sample, sequenced in a study of shared clonotypes between healthy human individuals. Only in-frame clones appear in the TCRdb table, and some are missing; sequencing was by immunoSEQ multiplex PCR. The sample contains about 2.3 million clones, 85% to 95% of which appear only once. The sequenced material came from naive CD4+ T cells from PBMCs. Subset reported: CD45RA+ positively selected. These receptors all stem from a man aged 18-30 years in good health. Some clones in this sample may be carry-over from other donors' samples.

Worth noting for this clone: This sample also contains other DNA sequences that code for the same CDR3. This sequence joins TRBV7-3 and TRBJ2-1; no firm D call. V was pared by 2 bases and J by 1 base, with 6 bases between. The CDR3 loop spans 14 amino acids. Germline CDR1 is SGHTA and CDR2 is FQGTGA. This chain's CDR3 is CASSLAGSYNEQFF. The CDR3 DNA sequence: TGTGCCAGCAGCTTAGCTGGTTCCTACAATGAGCAGTTCTTC.

The gene calls are TRBV15 and TRBJ2-7; D is perhaps TRBD1 (5 bases). The CDR3 loop spans 11 amino acids. With 8 bases removed from V and 4 bases from J, the gap between germline ends came to 9 bases. CDR1 is LNHNV and CDR2 is YYDKDF in the germline V gene (reference sequence). This chain's CDR3 is CATGRGYEQYF. In DNA form, the CDR3 reads TGTGCCACCGGTAGGGGTTACGAGCAGTACTTC.

The rearrangement joins TRBV10-2 to TRBJ2-5; D ambiguous. The germline V gene has CDR1 WSHSY and CDR2 SAAADI. Trimming removed 3 bases at V and 1 base at J, with 6 bases between. The CDR3 runs to 13 residues. The CDR3 DNA follows: TGCGCCAGCAGTGACCAGGTCCAAGAGACCCAGTACTTC. Translating it yields CASSDQVQETQYF.

For this clone: The sample contains more than one DNA sequence encoding this CDR3. The V call is TRBV28, the J call TRBJ2-5; the match to TRBD1 covers 7 bases. Germline CDR1 MDHEN, CDR2 SYDVKM. The CDR3 has 14 amino acids. V dropped 5 bases and J dropped 1; count of bases not matched to a gene: 4. The CDR3 coding sequence is TGTGCCAGCAGTCTTTGGGACAGCCAAGAGACCCAGTACTTC. This codes for CASSLWDSQETQYF.

J is TRBJ2-1 and V is TRBV29-1; 13 bases are shared with TRBD2. The V segment lost 5 bases and the J segment 4 bases; nucleotides outside the gene matches: 5. The germline CDR1 and CDR2 sequences are SQVTM and ANQGSEA. The CDR3 has 15 residues. CDR3: CSVSGTSGTYNEQFF. The CDR3 DNA reads as TGCAGCGTTTCCGGGACTAGCGGGACGTACAATGAGCAGTTCTTC.

The V gene is TRBV6-6, the J gene TRBJ2-1, with 10 nucleotides matching TRBD2. The CDR3 sequence is 12 residues long. Germline CDR1 is MNHNY and CDR2 is SVGAGI (reference sequence). V lost 8 bases, J lost 12 bases, and 7 bases stayed unmatched. CDR3 sequence (DNA): TGTGCCAGCCGGACTAGCGGAAGTATGCAGTTCTTC. It specifies CASRTSGSMQFF.